This entry is about one TCR beta chain. Its antigen specificity is not known. It has no much larger one-base neighbor in the sample; base qualities were not kept. These data belong to a study of OX40 agonist ivuxolimab in advanced cancers. Regarding the research as a whole: Ivuxolimab, which targeted the costimulatory receptor OX40 (CD134), was an agonistic, fully human IgG2 monoclonal antibody. Intravenous ivuxolimab was administered to patients every 2 weeks at six dose levels: 0.01, 0.1, 0.3, 1.5, 3 and 10 mg/kg. Of the approximately 50 patients in dose escalation, about 20 had hepatocellular carcinoma, around 15 had melanoma, 9 had renal cell carcinoma and 9 had head and neck cancer. A male proportion of approximately 83% and a mean age of roughly 55 years, ranging from about 23 to 90, were recorded for the dose-escalation cohort. Patients were allowed to have had prior anti-PD-1, anti-PD-L1 or anti-CTLA-4 therapy, and more than 35% of the dose-escalation patients had been treated with checkpoint inhibitors. Three dose-escalation patients achieved partial responses, one with hepatocellular carcinoma and two with cutaneous melanoma. Peripheral TCRbeta sequencing was intended to test whether TCR sequence diversity was altered and clonal T-cell expansion was caused by ivuxolimab. The monotherapy dose-escalation portion (N of about 50 patients) of the phase I ivuxolimab trial is reported in the paper.

Points the paper makes about the study in general: Partial responders in the 0.1-3.0 mg/kg groups had among the lowest normalized peripheral clonal expansion, especially among CD8+ T cells. The antigen specificity of the clonally expanded peripheral T cells was not determined. At doses of 0.1 to 3.0 mg/kg, clonal expansion of both CD4+ and CD8+ T cells in blood was seen between baseline and week 6. Low levels of normalized T-cell clonal expansion were also seen in some patients who did not respond. On average, CD8+ T cells showed more expanded clones than CD4+ T cells after ivuxolimab.

Patients with autoimmune disease history or receiving systemic immunosuppression were excluded from the trial. Peripheral blood for TCR sequencing was collected from all dose cohorts at baseline, on cycle 4 day 1, and on cycle 7 day 1. The samples were drawn from a first-in-human, open-label, multicenter phase I dose-escalation trial of ivuxolimab. Adults with locally advanced or metastatic melanoma, renal cell, hepatocellular, or head and neck squamous cell carcinoma were enrolled in the trial. Before TCR sequencing, CD4+ T cells and CD8+ T cells from peripheral blood were sorted into separate populations. Genomic DNA was extracted from sorted cells for sequencing of the TCRbeta CDR3 region. TCRbeta CDR3 regions were sequenced using the immunoSEQ Assay. The source is immuneACCESS, and TCRdb retained only in-frame sequences with V and J called. Part of the clones is not carried over; for the studies checked, unresolved V genes explain less than half of this, and the remainder is unexplained. Counted in this sample were around 62,000 clones; about 77% of them appeared once. Roughly 1.5% of the sample is held by the ten biggest clonotypes.

V loses 4 bases of germline sequence and J loses 4 bases, and the interval between the two ends is 7 bases. Inclusive of the bounding cysteine and phenylalanine, the CDR3 is 12 residues long. The CDR3 DNA has 36 bases and is translated from base 1. CDR1 and CDR2 are read off the germline V gene as MNHEY and SVGAGI. The receptor was isolated from an adult with an advanced solid tumor such as melanoma, head and neck, liver or kidney cancer. The material sequenced was CD4+ or CD8+ T cells sorted from blood, taken in a trial of the OX40 agonist ivuxolimab. The chain is assembled from TRBV6-5 and TRBJ1-1; the best D guess is TRBD1, with 5 bases matching. At the DNA level, the sequence is TGTGCCAGCAGTTCGACAGCCACTGAAGCTTTCTTT. Its protein is CASSSTATEAFF.